These 6 T cell receptor beta chains originate from one sample sequenced in a study of blood T cells in healthy people across ages. A J-beta primer mix and a sample-barcoded 5' primer were used in a second PCR of about 7 to 11 cycles. TCRdb redid the calling of the 5' RACE reads with MiXCR, one entry per CDR3 protein. The sample lists 760,000 or so distinct CDR3 sequences; around 25% were seen once. A further study also used this sample, focusing on T cells of mothers and their children.

The sequenced sample consisted of blood. All receptors come from a boy aged 5 to 17 in good health.

This clonotype was detected a few times. This chain links TRBV4-3 with TRBJ1-4, with 7 bases aligning to TRBD1. The V gene's germline CDR1 is LGHNA and CDR2 YSLEER. V lost 0 bases and J lost 8; bases outside the gene matches: 6. The CDR3 extends over 15 amino acids. The chain's CDR3 is CASSQDRGGREKLFF. The CDR3 coding sequence is TGCGCCAGCAGCCAAGATCGAGGGGGCAGGGAAAAACTGTTTTTT.

A few counts support this clonotype. The chain uses TRBV27 and TRBJ2-7; D is perhaps TRBD2 (6 bases). Per germline, CDR1 MNHEY and CDR2 SMNVEV (reference sequence). Trimming removed 7 bases at V and 6 bases at J, with 16 bases between. The CDR3 covers 13 residues. The CDR3 DNA follows: TGTGCCAGCATCCCGTACCAGGGAGGCGAGCAGTACTTC. Amino acids: CASIPYQGGEQYF.

This clonotype has just a few counts. This rearrangement joins TRBV7-3 to TRBJ2-6; perhaps TRBD2 as D (5 bases). The CDR3 runs 16 residues. Germline V CDR1 and CDR2: SGHTA, FQGTGA. Trimming pared 7 bases from V and 2 bases from J, leaving 15 bases between. Here the CDR3 DNA reads TGTGCCAGCAATATGGGCGGAGGCCCTGGGGCCAACGTCCTGACTTTC. Its translation: CASNMGGGPGANVLTF. The complete variable domain, with remaining parts taken from reference TRBV7-3 and TRBJ2-6, reads GAGVSQTPSNKVTEKGKYVELRCDPISGHTALYWYRQSLGQGPEFLIYFQGTGAADDSGLPNDRFFAVRPEGSVSTLKIQRTERGDSAVYLCASNMGGGPGANVLTFGAGSRLTVL.

This clonotype was seen more than once but under ten times. The chain links TRBV10-3 to TRBJ2-5; TRBD2 is a possible D gene (5 bases). Germline CDR1 and CDR2: ENHRY and SYGVKD. CDR3 size: 13 residues. V dropped 11 bases and J dropped 1 base, with 14 bases sitting between them. The CDR3 spells CAAPALGQETQYF. Here the CDR3 DNA reads TGTGCCGCCCCCGCACTAGGCCAAGAGACCCAGTACTTC.

This clonotype has more than one count but fewer than ten. The chain recombines TRBV4-2 with TRBJ2-7; no clear D gene. This CDR3 comprises 13 residues. V gave up 1 base and J gave up 0 bases, with 4 bases separating them. Germline CDR1 reads LGHNA; CDR2 reads YNFKEQ. The CDR3 protein is CASSQGHSYEQYF. The CDR3 nucleotides read TGTGCCAGCAGCCAAGGCCACTCCTACGAGCAGTACTTC.

The chain employs TRBV3-1 and TRBJ2-7; 9 positions agree with TRBD1. Germline trimming cut 5 bases from V and 6 bases from J; bases unmatched to any gene: 14. The CDR3 loop spans 16 amino acids. Germline assignment: CDR1 LGHDT and CDR2 YNNKEL (reference sequence). In DNA, the CDR3 is TGTGCCAGCAGCGGAGGGACAGGGAATTTCCAGCGCGAGCAGTACTTC. As protein: CASSGGTGNFQREQYF.